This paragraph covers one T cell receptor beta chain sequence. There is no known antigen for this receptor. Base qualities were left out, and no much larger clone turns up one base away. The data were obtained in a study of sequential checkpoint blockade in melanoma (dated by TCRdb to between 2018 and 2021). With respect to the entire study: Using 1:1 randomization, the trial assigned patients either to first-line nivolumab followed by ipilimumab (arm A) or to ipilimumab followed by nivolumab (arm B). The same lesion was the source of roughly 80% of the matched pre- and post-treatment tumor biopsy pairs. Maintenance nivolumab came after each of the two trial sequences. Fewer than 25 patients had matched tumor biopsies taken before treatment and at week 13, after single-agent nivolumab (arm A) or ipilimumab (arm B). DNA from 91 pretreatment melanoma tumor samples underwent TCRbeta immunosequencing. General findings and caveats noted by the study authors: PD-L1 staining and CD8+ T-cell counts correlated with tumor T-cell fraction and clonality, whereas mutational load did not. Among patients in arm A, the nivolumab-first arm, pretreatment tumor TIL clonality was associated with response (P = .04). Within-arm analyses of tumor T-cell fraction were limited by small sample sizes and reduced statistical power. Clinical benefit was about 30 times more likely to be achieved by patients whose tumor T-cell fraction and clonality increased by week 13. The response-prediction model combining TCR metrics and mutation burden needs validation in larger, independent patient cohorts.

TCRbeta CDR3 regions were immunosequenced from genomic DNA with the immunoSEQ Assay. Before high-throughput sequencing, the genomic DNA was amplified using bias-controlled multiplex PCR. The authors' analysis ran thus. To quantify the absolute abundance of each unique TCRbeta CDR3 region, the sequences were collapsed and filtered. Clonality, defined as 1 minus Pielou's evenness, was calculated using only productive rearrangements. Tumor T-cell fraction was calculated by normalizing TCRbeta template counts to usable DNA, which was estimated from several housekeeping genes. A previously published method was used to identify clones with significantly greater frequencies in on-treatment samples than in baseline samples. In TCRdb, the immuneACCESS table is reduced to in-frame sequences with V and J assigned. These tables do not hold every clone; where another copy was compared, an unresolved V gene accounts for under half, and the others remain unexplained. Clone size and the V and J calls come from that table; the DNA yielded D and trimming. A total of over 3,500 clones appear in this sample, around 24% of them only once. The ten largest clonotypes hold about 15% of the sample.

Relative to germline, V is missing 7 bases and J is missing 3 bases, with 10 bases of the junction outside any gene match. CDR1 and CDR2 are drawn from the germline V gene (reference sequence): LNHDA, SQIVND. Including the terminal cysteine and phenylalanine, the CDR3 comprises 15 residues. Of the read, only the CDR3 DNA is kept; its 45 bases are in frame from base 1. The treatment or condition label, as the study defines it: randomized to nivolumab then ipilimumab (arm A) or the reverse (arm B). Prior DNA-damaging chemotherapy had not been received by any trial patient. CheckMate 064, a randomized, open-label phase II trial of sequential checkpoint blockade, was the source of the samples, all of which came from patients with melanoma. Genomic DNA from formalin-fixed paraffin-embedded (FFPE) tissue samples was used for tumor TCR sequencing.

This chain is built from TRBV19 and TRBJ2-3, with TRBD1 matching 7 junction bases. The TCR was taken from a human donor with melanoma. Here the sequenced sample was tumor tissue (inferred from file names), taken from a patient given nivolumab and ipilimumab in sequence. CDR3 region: CASNHRGTVTDTQYF. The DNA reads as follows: TGTGCCAGTAACCATAGGGGGACAGTTACAGATACGCAGTATTTT.